These 21 T cell receptor beta chains originate from one sample sequenced in a study of blood T cells in healthy people across ages. A J-beta primer mix and a sample-barcoded 5' primer were used in a second PCR of roughly 6 to 11 cycles. In TCRdb, the 5' RACE reads were re-called with MiXCR into one record per CDR3 protein. The table lists 1.8 million or so distinct CDR3 sequences, approximately 39% of them singletons, with more than 20% in the top ten. Sequencing was performed on blood. The receptors were gathered from a human donor in good health.

This clonotype was seen a handful of times. The CDR3 nucleotides read TGTGCCAGCAGCTTAGCCCTGGCCAGGGTCGCAGATACGCAGTATTTT. Translated, it gives CASSLALARVADTQYF. J is TRBJ2-3 and V is TRBV7-2, with D maybe TRBD1 (5 bases). The ends were cut back, 0 bases at V and 4 bases at J, with 14 bases in the middle. Germline V lookup: CDR1 SGHTA, CDR2 FQGNSA. The CDR3 spans 16 residues.

The CDR3 protein is CASSYRTGIQPQHF. For the CDR3, the DNA is TGTGCCAGCAGCTATCGGACAGGGATTCAGCCCCAGCATTTT. The chain couples TRBV7-8 to TRBJ1-5; 8 nucleotides line up with TRBD1. V dropped 4 bases and J dropped 6; count of bases not matched to a gene: 5. This CDR3 is 14 amino acids long. Per germline, CDR1 SGHVS and CDR2 FQNEAQ.

The gene calls are TRBV6-2 or TRBV6-3 and TRBJ1-1; 9 nucleotides align to TRBD1. With 4 bases clipped from V and 5 bases from J, the junction kept 11 bases outside the gene matches. The germline V gene has CDR1 MNHEY and CDR2 SVGEGT. This CDR3 has 16 residues. CDR3 DNA: TGTGCCAGCAGTTGGTTTTCCGGGACAGGGCGTACTGAAGCTTTCTTT. This gives the protein CASSWFSGTGRTEAFF.

The chain has TRBV15 and TRBJ1-6; D remains unclear. The CDR3 totals 12 residues. Germline V gives CDR1 LNHNV, CDR2 YYDKDF (reference sequence). V was trimmed by 8 bases and J by 10 bases, leaving 12 bases between them. The CDR3 loop reads CATSRFKSPLHF. CDR3 in DNA: TGTGCCACCTCCCGTTTTAAGTCACCCCTCCACTTT.

The chain has TRBV20-1 and TRBJ1-1; tentative D call: TRBD1 (6 bases). There are 14 residues in the CDR3. Looked up from germline, CDR1 is DFQATT and CDR2 is SNEGSKA (reference sequence). Trimming took 0 bases from V and 7 from J, leaving 15 bases between them. CDR3 bases: TGCAGTGCTAGAGATCGGGACATTTTTGTTGAAGCTTTCTTT. Encoded protein: CSARDRDIFVEAFF.

The V and J genes are TRBV3-1 and TRBJ2-3, with D unresolved. The CDR3 is 15 amino acids. Looked up from germline, CDR1 is LGHDT and CDR2 is YNNKEL (reference sequence). V was shortened by 2 bases and J by 1 base, with 10 bases between the two germline ends. The CDR3 region is CASSQRLGRTDTQYF. DNA for the CDR3: TGTGCCAGCAGCCAAAGGTTGGGCCGCACAGATACGCAGTATTTT.

The chain is built from TRBV4-2 and TRBJ2-7; D is possibly TRBD1 (6 bases). V was clipped by 0 bases and J by 0 bases, with 15 bases between them. CDR1 is LGHNA, CDR2 YNFKEQ, per germline. CDR3 size: 17 residues. As DNA, the CDR3 is TGTGCCAGCAGCCAAGATCCCCCGCAGGGGAGCTCCTACGAGCAGTACTTC. This gives the protein CASSQDPPQGSSYEQYF.

V and J are TRBV20-1 and TRBJ1-2, with D unresolved. Per the germline V gene, CDR1 is DFQATT and CDR2 is SNEGSKA (reference sequence). V was clipped by 6 bases and J by 3 bases, with 14 bases between them. The CDR3 sequence is 13 residues long. CDR3 DNA: TGCAGTGCCCAAAGTTTACCTGACTATGGCTACACCTTC. The encoded protein is CSAQSLPDYGYTF.

The chain employs TRBV2 and TRBJ2-2; D uncertain. CDR1 is SNHLY, CDR2 FYNNEI, per germline. The V and J ends lost 5 bases and 7 bases respectively, with 11 bases between them. CDR3 size: 13 residues. This chain's CDR3 is CASSREYDGELFF. The CDR3 region has the DNA TGTGCCAGCAGTAGGGAATACGACGGGGAGCTGTTTTTT.

This clonotype has a handful of counts. This rearrangement joins TRBV4-1 to TRBJ1-2; the D gene is possibly TRBD1 (5 bases). The germline gives CDR1 MGHRA, CDR2 YSYEKL. This CDR3 is 15 amino acids long. V was trimmed by 1 base and J by 5 bases, leaving 14 bases between them. As DNA, the CDR3 is TGCGCCAGCAGCCAAGGGGGGAACAGCTTATATGGCTACACCTTC. This translates into CASSQGGNSLYGYTF.

There are many counts of this clonotype. The chain links TRBV7-8 to TRBJ2-3; D is perhaps TRBD1 or TRBD2 (6 bases each). The germline V gene has CDR1 SGHVS and CDR2 FQNEAQ. The V end was cut by 7 bases, the J end by 9 bases, with 17 bases between. The CDR3 is made up of 13 amino acids. The CDR3 DNA sequence: TGTGCCAGCAACTTGGGAGGAACAGGGACGCAGTATTTT. Encoded protein: CASNLGGTGTQYF.

The V gene is TRBV7-9, the J gene TRBJ2-5, with 9 bases lining up with TRBD1. V shed 6 bases, J shed 0 bases, and the junction held 11 bases outside the gene matches. Germline lookup yields CDR1 SEHNR and CDR2 FQNEAQ (reference sequence). This CDR3 contains 17 residues. The CDR3 reads CASRKTEDRGHQETQYF. As DNA, the CDR3 is TGTGCCAGCAGAAAGACTGAGGACAGGGGCCACCAAGAGACCCAGTACTTC.

This chain connects TRBV12-3 or TRBV12-4 to TRBJ1-6, with D possibly TRBD1 on 6 matching bases. This CDR3 has 15 amino acids. Trimming cost V 6 bases and J 5 bases, with 14 bases left between them. DNA of the CDR3: TGTGCCAGCAGGGGGGCTGCCCCTCATAATTCACCCCTCCACTTT. Protein sequence: CASRGAAPHNSPLHF.

As concerns this clonotype: One end of the junction varies from germline; a read error may be responsible. The chain recombines TRBV7-2 with TRBJ2-1; unclear D gene. The germline CDR1 and CDR2 sequences are SGHTA and FQGNSA. The CDR3 covers 13 residues. CDR3 coding DNA: TGTGCCTGCAGCTTAGATCCGGGCAATGAGCAGTTCTTC. Translated: CACSLDPGNEQFF. Together with reference TRBV7-2 and TRBJ2-1, the CDR3 gives the full variable domain: GAGVSQSPSNKVTEKGKDVELRCDPISGHTALYWYRQSLGQGLEFLIYFQGNSAPDKSGLPSDRFSAERTGGSVSTLTIQRTQQEDSAVYLCACSLDPGNEQFFGPGTRLTVL.

V and J are TRBV25-1 and TRBJ2-5; no reliable D call. The end of the DNA aligns better with TRBJ2-7, so the J call may be wrong. Germline V gene sequence: CDR1 MGHDK, CDR2 SYGVNS. The CDR3 is made up of 17 amino acids. CDR3 region: CASSELGMSSSLYEQYF. The CDR3 DNA reads as TGTGCCAGCAGTGAATTGGGCATGAGCAGCTCACTTTACGAGCAGTACTTC.

This chain joins TRBV6-6 and TRBJ2-3, with 7 bases matching TRBD1. The CDR3 has 16 residues. J lost 3 bases, V lost 2 bases, and 8 bases had no gene match. Germline V gives CDR1 MNHNY, CDR2 SVGAGI (reference sequence). CDR3 sequence reads: CASSYPHRGGTDTQYF. The DNA of the CDR3 is TGTGCCAGCAGTTACCCCCACAGGGGTGGAACAGATACGCAGTATTTT.

This clonotype has just a few counts. The chain recombines TRBV4-3 with TRBJ2-5; D may be TRBD1 (5 bases). Gene TRBJ2-7 matches the end of the DNA better, so the J call may be wrong. Germline-derived CDR1 and CDR2 are LGHNA and YSLEER. The CDR3 spans 15 residues. In DNA form, the CDR3 reads TGCGCCAGCAGCCAAGATTGGCAGGGTAACTACGAGCAGTACTTC. This translates into CASSQDWQGNYEQYF.

In this sample, this clonotype turned up a few times. The CDR3 sequence: CASSGTRGRLGTEAFF. The CDR3 DNA sequence: TGTGCCAGCAGTGGGACGAGGGGGCGCTTGGGCACTGAAGCTTTCTTT. This rearrangement joins TRBV6-1 to TRBJ1-1; TRBD1 matches 7 bases. The CDR3 extends over 16 amino acids. V was clipped by 4 bases and J by 4 bases; unmatched bases: 12. Germline assignment: CDR1 MNHNS and CDR2 SASEGT.

Only a few counts were recorded for this clonotype. One junction end does not reproduce the germline sequence, and a read error may be involved. This rearrangement joins TRBV5-5 to TRBJ1-4, with D perhaps matching TRBD1 (5 bases). The CDR3 runs 15 residues. Germline V gene sequence: CDR1 SGHKS, CDR2 YYEKEE (reference sequence). The CDR3 spells CARSFRDARGEKLFF. The CDR3 DNA is TGTGCCCGCAGCTTCCGGGACGCAAGGGGCGAAAAACTGTTTTTT.

The chain couples TRBV5-5 to TRBJ1-5; TRBD1 aligns across 7 bases. The trim removed 4 bases at V and 6 bases at J, leaving 4 bases unmatched. The germline gives CDR1 SGHKS, CDR2 YYEKEE (reference sequence). The length of the CDR3 is 13 residues. The CDR3 spells CASSDTGVQPQHF. CDR3 DNA sequence: TGTGCCAGCAGCGATACAGGGGTTCAGCCCCAGCATTTT.

This chain joins TRBV4-1 and TRBJ1-6, with D possibly being TRBD1 (5 bases). In germline, CDR1 is MGHRA, CDR2 YSYEKL. The V end lost 3 bases, the J end lost 5 bases, and 11 bases lay between the germline ends. This CDR3 has 15 residues. The CDR3 coding sequence is TGCGCCAGCAGCCAGCAGGGTTATGATAATTCACCCCTCCACTTT. Residues: CASSQQGYDNSPLHF.